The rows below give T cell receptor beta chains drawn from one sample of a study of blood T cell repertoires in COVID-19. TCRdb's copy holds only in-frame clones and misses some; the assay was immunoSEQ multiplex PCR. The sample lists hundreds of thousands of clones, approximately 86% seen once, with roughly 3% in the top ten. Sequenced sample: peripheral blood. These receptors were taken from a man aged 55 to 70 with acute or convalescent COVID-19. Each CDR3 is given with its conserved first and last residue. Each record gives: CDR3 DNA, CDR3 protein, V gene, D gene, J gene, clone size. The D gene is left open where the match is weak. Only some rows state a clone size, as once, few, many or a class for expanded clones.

CDR3nt: TGTGCCAGCAGCTTAGGCGAGAGGAGACAGGACTTCAATTCACCCCTCCACTTT
CDR3aa: CASSLGERRQDFNSPLHF
v_gene: TRBV7-9
d_gene: .
j_gene: TRBJ1-6
abundance: once

CDR3nt: TGTGCCAGCAGCGTAGCACCGGGGGTAGGATACGAGCAGTACTTC
CDR3aa: CASSVAPGVGYEQYF
v_gene: TRBV9
d_gene: .
j_gene: TRBJ2-7
abundance: .

CDR3nt: TGTGCCAGCAGTTACGCCGCGGGAGAGATCCACAATGAGCAGTTCTTC
CDR3aa: CASSYAAGEIHNEQFF
v_gene: TRBV6-2/TRBV6-3
d_gene: TRBD2
j_gene: TRBJ2-1
abundance: .

CDR3nt: TGCGCCAGCAGCCCCCAGGGACTAGCGGGGGGGCGGGCCAAAAACATTCAGTACTTC
CDR3aa: CASSPQGLAGGRAKNIQYF
v_gene: TRBV5-1
d_gene: TRBD2
j_gene: TRBJ2-4
abundance: .

CDR3nt: TGTGCCAGCAGCGCTGGGACAGGGTCCAGAAACACTGAAGCTTTCTTT
CDR3aa: CASSAGTGSRNTEAFF
v_gene: TRBV9
d_gene: TRBD1
j_gene: TRBJ1-1
abundance: .

CDR3nt: TGTGCCACCAGCAGAGATAATAGCGGGGGCTTGGTCCTGTATTTT
CDR3aa: CATSRDNSGGLVLYF
v_gene: TRBV15
d_gene: TRBD2
j_gene: TRBJ2-3
abundance: .

CDR3nt: TGTGCCAGCAGTTCGGGGGGGCTCAAAGAGACCCAGTACTTC
CDR3aa: CASSSGGLKETQYF
v_gene: TRBV6-6
d_gene: TRBD2
j_gene: TRBJ2-5
abundance: .

CDR3nt: TGTGCCAGTAGTACCGGGACAGGGGGCACCGGGGAGCTGTTTTTT
CDR3aa: CASSTGTGGTGELFF
v_gene: TRBV19
d_gene: TRBD1
j_gene: TRBJ2-2
abundance: .

CDR3nt: TGTGCCAGCAGTACTCACGCGGGGATGGGCGAGCAGTACTTC
CDR3aa: CASSTHAGMGEQYF
v_gene: TRBV27
d_gene: .
j_gene: TRBJ2-7
abundance: .

CDR3nt: TGTGCCAGCAGCCCAGAAGAAGGGGCCCCTTCCAACTATGGCTACACCTTC
CDR3aa: CASSPEEGAPSNYGYTF
v_gene: TRBV9
d_gene: .
j_gene: TRBJ1-2
abundance: once

CDR3nt: TGTGCCAGCAGCTTGGACAGTCACTATGGCTACACCTTC
CDR3aa: CASSLDSHYGYTF
v_gene: TRBV5-4
d_gene: .
j_gene: TRBJ1-2
abundance: .

CDR3nt: TGTGCCAGCAGTACCCTAGCGTCCCTCACCGGGGAGCTGTTTTTT
CDR3aa: CASSTLASLTGELFF
v_gene: TRBV6-5
d_gene: .
j_gene: TRBJ2-2
abundance: .

CDR3nt: TGTGCCAGCAGTTTACCCGAGACTGGGACCCAGTACTTC
CDR3aa: CASSLPETGTQYF
v_gene: TRBV12-3/TRBV12-4
d_gene: .
j_gene: TRBJ2-5
abundance: .

CDR3nt: TGTGCCAGTAGTATAGAGGGGGGAGGGGACGAGACCCAGTACTTC
CDR3aa: CASSIEGGGDETQYF
v_gene: TRBV19
d_gene: TRBD2
j_gene: TRBJ2-5
abundance: .

CDR3nt: TGTGCCAGCAGCAGGGGGGGGCAGGCCTACGAGCAGTACTTC
CDR3aa: CASSRGGQAYEQYF
v_gene: TRBV7-2
d_gene: .
j_gene: TRBJ2-7
abundance: .

CDR3nt: TGCAGTGCTAGTCGGCCCCAGGGGGTCCAGAATTCACCCCTCCACTTT
CDR3aa: CSASRPQGVQNSPLHF
v_gene: TRBV20-1
d_gene: TRBD1
j_gene: TRBJ1-6
abundance: .

CDR3nt: TGTGCCAGCAGTTTTCTTAGGGGGCGCTATACTGAAGCTTTCTTT
CDR3aa: CASSFLRGRYTEAFF
v_gene: TRBV28
d_gene: TRBD1
j_gene: TRBJ1-1
abundance: .

CDR3nt: TGTGCCTGGAGCCCTCCAGGGTGGGAGAACACTGAAGCTTTCTTT
CDR3aa: CAWSPPGWENTEAFF
v_gene: TRBV30
d_gene: .
j_gene: TRBJ1-1
abundance: .

CDR3nt: TGCGCCAGCAGCCAATTCGACAGGGTGGAAACTCAGCCCCAGCATTTT
CDR3aa: CASSQFDRVETQPQHF
v_gene: TRBV4-1
d_gene: TRBD1
j_gene: TRBJ1-5
abundance: .

CDR3nt: TGTGCCAGCAGTTTCCCCGAGTATGGCTACACCTTC
CDR3aa: CASSFPEYGYTF
v_gene: TRBV28
d_gene: .
j_gene: TRBJ1-2
abundance: .

CDR3nt: TGTGCCAGCAGCTTAGTAGGGGGGGGAAACATTCAGTACTTC
CDR3aa: CASSLVGGGNIQYF
v_gene: TRBV7-2
d_gene: .
j_gene: TRBJ2-4
abundance: .

CDR3nt: TGTGCCAGCAGCCCAGCCACGGCGACTGGGGAGCAGTACTTC
CDR3aa: CASSPATATGEQYF
v_gene: TRBV7-3
d_gene: .
j_gene: TRBJ2-7
abundance: once

CDR3nt: TGTGCCTGGAGTGTAGGATCTGGGGGCGAAAAACTGTTTTTT
CDR3aa: CAWSVGSGGEKLFF
v_gene: TRBV30
d_gene: .
j_gene: TRBJ1-4
abundance: .

CDR3nt: TGTGCCAGCAGCTTGACAGGGGGCGAGAACACTGAAGCTTTCTTT
CDR3aa: CASSLTGGENTEAFF
v_gene: TRBV5-5
d_gene: TRBD1
j_gene: TRBJ1-1
abundance: .

CDR3nt: TGTGCCAGCAGCTCATCGGGGTCCCAGGCAGATACGCAGTATTTT
CDR3aa: CASSSSGSQADTQYF
v_gene: TRBV5-8
d_gene: .
j_gene: TRBJ2-3
abundance: .

CDR3nt: TGTGCCAGCAGTGAAGCTAAGGGGGCAGGGGACGAGCAGTACTTC
CDR3aa: CASSEAKGAGDEQYF
v_gene: TRBV2
d_gene: TRBD1
j_gene: TRBJ2-7
abundance: .

CDR3nt: TGTGCCAGCAGCTCAGGTCAAGGGGGGGGTGGCTCCTACAATGAGCAGTTCTTC
CDR3aa: CASSSGQGGGGSYNEQFF
v_gene: TRBV5-4
d_gene: .
j_gene: TRBJ2-1
abundance: .

CDR3nt: TGTGCCAGCAGTGTCCTTCTCGGGGATACGCAGTATTTT
CDR3aa: CASSVLLGDTQYF
v_gene: TRBV2
d_gene: .
j_gene: TRBJ2-3
abundance: .

CDR3nt: TGTGCCAGTAGTAAACATGCGACAGTTGCGAACACTGAAGCTTTCTTT
CDR3aa: CASSKHATVANTEAFF
v_gene: TRBV19
d_gene: .
j_gene: TRBJ1-1
abundance: .

CDR3nt: TGTGCCAGCAGCTTGAAACCGACAGGTATGAACACTGAAGCTTTCTTT
CDR3aa: CASSLKPTGMNTEAFF
v_gene: TRBV5-4
d_gene: .
j_gene: TRBJ1-1
abundance: .

CDR3nt: TGTGCCAGCAGTTATGGCGGGGCCTACAATGAGCAGTTCTTC
CDR3aa: CASSYGGAYNEQFF
v_gene: TRBV28
d_gene: .
j_gene: TRBJ2-1
abundance: .

CDR3nt: TGTGCCATCAGTGACCGACAGGGGCCACGCTCCTACGAGCAGTACTTC
CDR3aa: CAISDRQGPRSYEQYF
v_gene: TRBV10-3
d_gene: TRBD1
j_gene: TRBJ2-7
abundance: .

CDR3nt: TGTGCCAGCAGCCCTCGGACTTTGGACGAGCAGTACTTC
CDR3aa: CASSPRTLDEQYF
v_gene: TRBV7-6
d_gene: .
j_gene: TRBJ2-7
abundance: .

CDR3nt: TGTGCCAGCAGCCCGACGGCGGGGCAGGGCACCGGCTATGGCTACACCTTC
CDR3aa: CASSPTAGQGTGYGYTF
v_gene: TRBV27
d_gene: .
j_gene: TRBJ1-2
abundance: .

CDR3nt: TGTGCCAGCAGCTTACAAGATGAAAAACTGTTTTTT
CDR3aa: CASSLQDEKLFF
v_gene: TRBV5-4
d_gene: .
j_gene: TRBJ1-4
abundance: .

CDR3nt: TGTGCCAGCAGCCCCGGACAGGTAAACGTCCTGACTTTC
CDR3aa: CASSPGQVNVLTF
v_gene: TRBV7-3
d_gene: TRBD1
j_gene: TRBJ2-6
abundance: .

CDR3nt: TGCGCCAGCAGCCCGGAGGGGAGGATGGCTTTCTTT
CDR3aa: CASSPEGRMAFF
v_gene: TRBV4-1
d_gene: .
j_gene: TRBJ1-1
abundance: .

CDR3nt: TGTGCCAGCAGCTTAGGGGTGGGACAGGGCTCCACAGATACGCAGTATTTT
CDR3aa: CASSLGVGQGSTDTQYF
v_gene: TRBV7-6
d_gene: TRBD1
j_gene: TRBJ2-3
abundance: few

CDR3nt: TGTGCCAGCAGCGCTCAGAATAGCAATCAGCCCCAGCATTTT
CDR3aa: CASSAQNSNQPQHF
v_gene: TRBV9
d_gene: .
j_gene: TRBJ1-5
abundance: .

CDR3nt: TGTGCCAGCAGCTTAGTGACAGGGGGTTCGGAGACCCAGTACTTC
CDR3aa: CASSLVTGGSETQYF
v_gene: TRBV7-2
d_gene: TRBD1
j_gene: TRBJ2-5
abundance: .

CDR3nt: TGCGCCAGCAGCTACGACAGGGGTCCCTACGAGCAGTACTTC
CDR3aa: CASSYDRGPYEQYF
v_gene: TRBV5-1
d_gene: TRBD1
j_gene: TRBJ2-7
abundance: .

CDR3nt: TGTGCCAGCAGTTTCACTAGCGGTTGGGAGCAGTACTTC
CDR3aa: CASSFTSGWEQYF
v_gene: TRBV27
d_gene: TRBD2
j_gene: TRBJ2-7
abundance: once

CDR3nt: TGTGCCAGCAGCCAAGGGGGGCAATCTGGAAACACCATATATTTT
CDR3aa: CASSQGGQSGNTIYF
v_gene: TRBV4-2
d_gene: .
j_gene: TRBJ1-3
abundance: .

CDR3nt: TGTGCCAGCAGCTTGGTGCTAGGGGCCGGTGGCTACACCTTC
CDR3aa: CASSLVLGAGGYTF
v_gene: TRBV5-4
d_gene: .
j_gene: TRBJ1-2
abundance: .

CDR3nt: TGTGCCAGCAGTAGGACAGGGGGCACCGGGGAGCTGTTTTTT
CDR3aa: CASSRTGGTGELFF
v_gene: TRBV7-3
d_gene: TRBD1
j_gene: TRBJ2-2
abundance: .

CDR3nt: TGTGCCAGCAGCTTAGCGAGGGGACACTATAATTCACCCCTCCACTTT
CDR3aa: CASSLARGHYNSPLHF
v_gene: TRBV5-5
d_gene: .
j_gene: TRBJ1-6
abundance: .

CDR3nt: TGTGCCAGTAGTATACAATTAGATCAGCCCCAGCATTTT
CDR3aa: CASSIQLDQPQHF
v_gene: TRBV19
d_gene: .
j_gene: TRBJ1-5
abundance: .

CDR3nt: TGTGCCAGCAGTGAACCCGGTCAAGAGACCCAGTACTTC
CDR3aa: CASSEPGQETQYF
v_gene: TRBV25-1
d_gene: .
j_gene: TRBJ2-5
abundance: .

CDR3nt: TGTGCCAGCAGTGCTAAGGGGGCTAATGGCTACACCTTC
CDR3aa: CASSAKGANGYTF
v_gene: TRBV25-1
d_gene: TRBD1
j_gene: TRBJ1-2
abundance: .

CDR3nt: TGCGCCAGCAGTGGGCCCCGGAGGACTGAAGCTTTCTTT
CDR3aa: CASSGPRRTEAFF
v_gene: TRBV10-1
d_gene: .
j_gene: TRBJ1-1
abundance: few

CDR3nt: TGTGCCAGTAGTTCGGGACAGCAGTACTCTGGAAACACCATATATTTT
CDR3aa: CASSSGQQYSGNTIYF
v_gene: TRBV19
d_gene: TRBD1
j_gene: TRBJ1-3
abundance: once

CDR3nt: TGCGCCAGCAGCGCGGGACTAGCGGGGGCCCTTAGCACAGATACGCAGTATTTT
CDR3aa: CASSAGLAGALSTDTQYF
v_gene: TRBV5-1
d_gene: TRBD2
j_gene: TRBJ2-3
abundance: .

CDR3nt: TGTGCCAGCAGCGCACAGATAAACTATGGCTACACCTTC
CDR3aa: CASSAQINYGYTF
v_gene: TRBV7-2
d_gene: .
j_gene: TRBJ1-2
abundance: few

CDR3nt: TGTGCCATCAGTGATCAGCGGGACATAGTCTCACCCCTCCACTTT
CDR3aa: CAISDQRDIVSPLHF
v_gene: TRBV10-3
d_gene: .
j_gene: TRBJ1-6
abundance: .